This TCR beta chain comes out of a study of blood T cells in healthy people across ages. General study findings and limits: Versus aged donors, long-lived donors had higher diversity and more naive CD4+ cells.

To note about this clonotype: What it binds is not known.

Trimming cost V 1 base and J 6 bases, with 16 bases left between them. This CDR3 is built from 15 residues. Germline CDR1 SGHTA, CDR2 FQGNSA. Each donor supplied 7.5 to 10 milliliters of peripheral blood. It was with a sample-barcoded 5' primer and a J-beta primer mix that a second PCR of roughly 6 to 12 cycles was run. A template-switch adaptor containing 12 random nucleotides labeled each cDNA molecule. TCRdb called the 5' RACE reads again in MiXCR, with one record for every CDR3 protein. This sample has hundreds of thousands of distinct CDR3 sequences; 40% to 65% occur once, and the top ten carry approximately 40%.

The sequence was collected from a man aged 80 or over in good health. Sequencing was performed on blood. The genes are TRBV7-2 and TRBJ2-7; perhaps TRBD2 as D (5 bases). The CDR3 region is CASSLDLAPSLEQYF. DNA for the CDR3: TGTGCCAGCAGCTTAGATCTAGCTCCCTCCCTCGAGCAGTACTTC. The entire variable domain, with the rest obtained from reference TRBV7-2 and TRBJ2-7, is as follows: GAGVSQSPSNKVTEKGKDVELRCDPISGHTALYWYRQSLGQGLEFLIYFQGNSAPDKSGLPSDRFSAERTGGSVSTLTIQRTQQEDSAVYLCASSLDLAPSLEQYFGPGTRLTVT.